This TCR beta chain was recovered during a study of graft-versus-host responses after intestinal transplantation. The CDR3 consists of 15 residues. V lost 0 bases, J lost 0 bases, and 6 bases lay in between. The germline gives CDR1 KGHSH, CDR2 LQKENI. Findings and caveats of the study: GvH clones occurred in recipient marrow; some first appeared in ileum or blood.

Only in-frame clones appear in the TCRdb table, and some are missing; sequencing was by immunoSEQ multiplex PCR. The data show around 100,000 clones, about nine tenths seen once. On this clone itself: Its specificity is unknown.

The specimen was unstimulated CD4+ T cells sorted from spleen or lymph node cells, collected before transplant. The receptor comes from a human donor who was the organ donor for an intestinal transplant. The chain carries TRBV18 and TRBJ1-3; D gene ambiguous. The CDR3 DNA follows: TGTGCCAGCTCACCACCCGGTAGCTCTGGAAACACCATATATTTT. Amino acid sequence: CASSPPGSSGNTIYF.